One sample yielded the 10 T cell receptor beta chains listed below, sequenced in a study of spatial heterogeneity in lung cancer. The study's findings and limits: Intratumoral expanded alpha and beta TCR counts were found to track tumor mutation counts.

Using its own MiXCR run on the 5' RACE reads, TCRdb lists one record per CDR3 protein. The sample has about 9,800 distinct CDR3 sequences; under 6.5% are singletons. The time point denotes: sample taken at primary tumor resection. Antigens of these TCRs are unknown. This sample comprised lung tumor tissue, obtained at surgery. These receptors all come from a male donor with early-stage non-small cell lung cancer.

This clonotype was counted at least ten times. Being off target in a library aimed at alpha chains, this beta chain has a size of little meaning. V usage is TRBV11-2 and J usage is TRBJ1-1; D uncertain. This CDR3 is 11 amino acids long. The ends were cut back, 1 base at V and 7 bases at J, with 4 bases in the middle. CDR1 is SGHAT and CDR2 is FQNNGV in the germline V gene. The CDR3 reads CASSLGGEAFF. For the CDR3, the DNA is TGTGCCAGCAGCTTAGGTGGTGAAGCTTTCTTT.

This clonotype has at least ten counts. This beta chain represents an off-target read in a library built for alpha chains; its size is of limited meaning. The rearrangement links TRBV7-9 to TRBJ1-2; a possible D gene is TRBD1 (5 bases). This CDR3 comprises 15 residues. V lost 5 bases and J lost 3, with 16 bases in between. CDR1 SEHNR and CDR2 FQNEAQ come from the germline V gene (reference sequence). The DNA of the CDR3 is TGTGCCAGCAGCACCACGATGGGGCAGGACTATGGCTACACCTTC. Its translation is CASSTTMGQDYGYTF.

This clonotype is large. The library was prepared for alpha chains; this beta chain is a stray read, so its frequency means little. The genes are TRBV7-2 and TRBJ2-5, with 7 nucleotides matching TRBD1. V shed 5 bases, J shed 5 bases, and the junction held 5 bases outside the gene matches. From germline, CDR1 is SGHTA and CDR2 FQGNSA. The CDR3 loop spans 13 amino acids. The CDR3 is CASSQTGMETQYF. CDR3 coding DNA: TGTGCCAGCAGCCAGACAGGGATGGAGACCCAGTACTTC. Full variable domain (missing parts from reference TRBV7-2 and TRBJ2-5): GAGVSQSPSNKVTEKGKDVELRCDPISGHTALYWYRQSLGQGLEFLIYFQGNSAPDKSGLPSDRFSAERTGGSVSTLTIQRTQQEDSAVYLCASSQTGMETQYFGPGTRLLVL.

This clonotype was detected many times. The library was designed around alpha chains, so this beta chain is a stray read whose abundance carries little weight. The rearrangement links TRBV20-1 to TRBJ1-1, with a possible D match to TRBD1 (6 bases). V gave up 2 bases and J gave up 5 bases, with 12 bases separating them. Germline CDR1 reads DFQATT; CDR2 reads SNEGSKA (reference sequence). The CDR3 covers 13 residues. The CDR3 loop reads CSARRQERTEAFF. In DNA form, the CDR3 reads TGCAGTGCTAGAAGACAGGAAAGGACTGAAGCTTTCTTT.

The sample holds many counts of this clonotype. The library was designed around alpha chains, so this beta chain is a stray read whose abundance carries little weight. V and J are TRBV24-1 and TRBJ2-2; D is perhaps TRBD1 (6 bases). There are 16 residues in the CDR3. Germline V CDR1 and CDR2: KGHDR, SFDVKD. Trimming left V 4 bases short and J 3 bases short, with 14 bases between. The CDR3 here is CATSERRTADTGELFF. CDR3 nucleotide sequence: TGTGCCACCAGTGAACGTAGGACAGCCGACACCGGGGAGCTGTTTTTT.

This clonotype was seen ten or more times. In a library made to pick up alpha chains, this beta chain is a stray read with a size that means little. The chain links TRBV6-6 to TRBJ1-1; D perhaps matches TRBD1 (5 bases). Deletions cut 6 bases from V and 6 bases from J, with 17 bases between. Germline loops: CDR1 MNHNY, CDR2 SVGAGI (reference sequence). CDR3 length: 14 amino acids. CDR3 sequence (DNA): TGTGCCAGCAGGACCACCCGGGGGAGGTCTGAAGCTTTCTTT. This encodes CASRTTRGRSEAFF.

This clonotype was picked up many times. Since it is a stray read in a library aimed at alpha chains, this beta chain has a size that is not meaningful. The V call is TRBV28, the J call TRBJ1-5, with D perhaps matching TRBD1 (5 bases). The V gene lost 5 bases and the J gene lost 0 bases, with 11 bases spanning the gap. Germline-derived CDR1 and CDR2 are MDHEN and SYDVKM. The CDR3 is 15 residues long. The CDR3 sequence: CASSGQGISNQPQHF. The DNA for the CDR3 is TGTGCCAGCAGTGGACAAGGAATTAGCAATCAGCCCCAGCATTTT.

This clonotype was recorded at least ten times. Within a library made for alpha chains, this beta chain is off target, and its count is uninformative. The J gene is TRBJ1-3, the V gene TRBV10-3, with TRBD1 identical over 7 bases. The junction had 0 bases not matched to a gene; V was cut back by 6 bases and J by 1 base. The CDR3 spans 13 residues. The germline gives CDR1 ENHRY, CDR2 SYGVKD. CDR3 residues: CAIRTGSGNTIYF. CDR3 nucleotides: TGTGCCATCAGGACAGGGTCTGGAAACACCATATATTTT.

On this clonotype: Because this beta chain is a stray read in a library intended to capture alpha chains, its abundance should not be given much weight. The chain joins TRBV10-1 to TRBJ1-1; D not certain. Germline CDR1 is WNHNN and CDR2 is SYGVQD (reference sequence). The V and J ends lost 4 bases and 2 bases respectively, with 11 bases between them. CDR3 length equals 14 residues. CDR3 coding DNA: TGCGCCAGCAGTGTTTCCAGGACCAACACTGAAGCTTTCTTT. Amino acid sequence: CASSVSRTNTEAFF.

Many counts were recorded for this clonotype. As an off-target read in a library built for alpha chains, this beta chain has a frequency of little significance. The CDR3 region has the DNA TGTGCCGTCCTCGTCTACAATGAGCAGTTCTTC. Protein product: CAVLVYNEQFF. V and J are TRBV6-1 and TRBJ2-1; D is undetermined. Germline values: CDR1 MNHNS, CDR2 SASEGT. This CDR3 is built from 11 residues. V was pared by 11 bases and J by 3 bases, with 8 bases between.